The rows below give T cell receptor beta chains drawn from one sample of a study of blood T cells in healthy people across ages. TCRdb redid the calling of the 5' RACE reads with MiXCR, one entry per CDR3 protein. Of some 1.4 million distinct CDR3 sequences detected, 35% to 45% appear once; the ten largest clones hold approximately 7.9%. Sequencing used blood. The receptors stem from a woman under 30 in good health. CDR3s include the opening cysteine and the closing phenylalanine or tryptophan. A D gene is named only where the DNA matches it firmly. Some rows have no size entry. The others give once, few or many, or a class for an expanded clone.

clone size	V gene	D gene	J gene	CDR3 protein	CDR3 DNA
NA	TRBV7-6	NA	TRBJ2-1	CASTFVADPYNEQFF	TGTGCCAGCACCTTTGTGGCAGACCCCTACAATGAGCAGTTCTTC
NA	TRBV20-1	NA	TRBJ2-3	CSGSWADTQYF	TGCAGTGGCTCCTGGGCAGATACGCAGTATTTT
once	TRBV10-3	TRBD2	TRBJ2-3	CAISERLAGFTDTQYF	TGTGCCATCAGTGAAAGACTAGCGGGGTTCACAGATACGCAGTATTTT
few	TRBV2	NA	TRBJ2-3	CASTSDYTDTQYF	TGTGCCAGCACTAGCGACTACACAGATACGCAGTATTTT
few	TRBV12-3/TRBV12-4	NA	TRBJ2-7	CASSPLGQGEYEQYF	TGTGCCAGCAGCCCCCTTGGCCAGGGTGAATACGAGCAGTACTTC
few	TRBV29-1	TRBD1	TRBJ2-2	CSGQGAGTGELFF	TGCAGCGGTCAGGGGGCGGGCACCGGGGAGCTGTTTTTT
NA	TRBV12-3/TRBV12-4	NA	TRBJ2-6	CASSLGHLSGANVLTF	TGTGCCAGCAGTTTGGGTCACCTCTCTGGGGCCAACGTCCTGACTTTC
NA	TRBV6-1	NA	TRBJ2-5	CASTATGGGLETQYF	TGTGCCAGCACCGCCACTGGGGGAGGTTTGGAGACCCAGTACTTC
many	TRBV12-3/TRBV12-4	NA	TRBJ2-5	CASSLETQYF	TGTGCCAGCAGCTTGGAGACCCAGTACTTC
NA	TRBV19	NA	TRBJ1-6	CASSPRPPQTKGSPLHF	TGTGCCAGTAGCCCAAGGCCGCCTCAGACCAAGGGATCACCCCTCCACTTT
few	TRBV5-1	TRBD2	TRBJ2-7	CASRPGLAYSYEQYF	TGCGCCAGCAGACCGGGACTAGCGTATTCCTACGAGCAGTACTTC
NA	TRBV10-2	NA	TRBJ2-1	CASCRPYSYNEQFF	TGCGCCAGCTGTCGGCCATACTCCTACAATGAGCAGTTCTTC
NA	TRBV29-1	NA	TRBJ2-7	CSVGITSSYEQYF	TGCAGCGTTGGGATCACGAGCTCCTACGAGCAGTACTTC
few	TRBV2	TRBD1	TRBJ1-1	CAPRGQGDTEAFF	TGTGCCCCTCGGGGACAGGGGGACACTGAAGCTTTCTTT
few	TRBV27	NA	TRBJ1-2	CASSLGNNYGYTF	TGTGCCAGCAGTTTAGGAAACAATTATGGCTACACCTTC
once	TRBV14	TRBD2	TRBJ2-1	CASSQSLGWLAAYNEQFF	TGTGCCAGCAGCCAATCATTGGGGTGGCTAGCGGCTTACAATGAGCAGTTCTTC
once	TRBV5-1	TRBD2	TRBJ2-1	CASSSPPAGGGNEQFF	TGCGCCAGCAGCTCACCCCCAGCGGGAGGGGGCAATGAGCAGTTCTTC
few	TRBV6-5	NA	TRBJ1-1	CASILNTEAFF	TGTGCCAGCATTCTGAACACTGAAGCTTTCTTT
NA	TRBV7-9	NA	TRBJ1-4	CASSLARVRGKRSTNEKLFF	TGTGCCAGCAGCTTAGCGCGCGTTAGAGGGAAGAGGTCAACTAATGAAAAACTGTTTTTT
few	TRBV28	NA	TRBJ1-4	CASSLPGSNNEKLFF	TGTGCCAGCAGTCTACCGGGGTCCAATAATGAAAAACTGTTTTTT
NA	TRBV12-3/TRBV12-4	NA	TRBJ2-7	CASKQFVSEQYF	TGTGCCAGCAAACAGTTTGTTAGCGAGCAGTACTTC
NA	TRBV5-5	NA	TRBJ1-2	CASSLLRGGYTF	TGTGCCAGCAGCTTGCTGCGTGGGGGCTACACCTTC
NA	TRBV15	NA	TRBJ2-7	CATSRWTTYNEQYF	TGTGCCACCAGCAGATGGACAACCTACAATGAGCAGTACTTC
few	TRBV28	NA	TRBJ1-4	CASSLTGMANEKLFF	TGTGCCAGCAGTCTCACAGGGATGGCTAATGAAAAACTGTTTTTT
NA	TRBV7-8	NA	TRBJ2-1	CASSLAVGGGSSYNEQFF	TGTGCCAGCAGCTTAGCGGTGGGTGGGGGGAGCTCCTACAATGAGCAGTTCTTC
few	TRBV6-1	TRBD2	TRBJ2-7	CASSGLLAGGVSYEQYF	TGTGCCAGCAGTGGTTTACTAGCGGGAGGCGTCTCCTACGAGCAGTACTTC
NA	TRBV11-2	TRBD2	TRBJ2-3	CASTYRLAGATDTQYF	TGTGCCAGCACCTATAGACTAGCGGGGGCCACAGATACGCAGTATTTT
NA	TRBV7-2	NA	TRBJ1-2	CASSSGLLYGYTF	TGTGCCAGCAGCTCCGGACTGCTCTATGGCTACACCTTC
NA	TRBV3-1	NA	TRBJ2-7	CANSRSESYEQYF	TGTGCCAACAGTAGGTCAGAGTCCTACGAGCAGTACTTC
few	TRBV20-1	TRBD1	TRBJ1-2	CSAYTRDSYGYTF	TGCAGTGCTTACACACGGGACAGCTATGGCTACACCTTC
few	TRBV21-1	NA	TRBJ1-1	CASSKVGGLTEAFF	TGTGCCAGCAGCAAAGTGGGGGGGCTCACTGAAGCTTTCTTT
NA	TRBV3-1	NA	TRBJ2-7	CACSQVGISYEQYF	TGTGCCTGCAGCCAAGTAGGTATCTCCTACGAGCAGTACTTC
few	TRBV7-4	TRBD1	TRBJ1-6	CASSLALYGTGTTIKGTNSPLHF	TGTGCCAGCAGCTTAGCGCTATACGGGACAGGGACTACTATAAAGGGGACTAATTCACCCCTCCACTTT
NA	TRBV20-1	NA	TRBJ1-2	CSARVAESFYGYTF	TGCAGTGCTAGAGTGGCAGAATCGTTCTATGGCTACACCTTC
NA	TRBV4-1	TRBD1	TRBJ2-5	CASSQVGQVMNNEQYF	TGCGCCAGCAGCCAAGTGGGACAGGTGATGAACAATGAGCAGTACTTC
few	TRBV12-3/TRBV12-4	NA	TRBJ1-2	CASSRGSQANYGYTF	TGTGCCAGCAGTCGAGGCAGCCAAGCTAACTATGGCTACACCTTC
NA	TRBV29-1	NA	TRBJ1-2	CSVVFRRDDNYGYTF	TGCAGCGTTGTATTTCGCAGAGATGATAACTATGGCTACACCTTC
few	TRBV21-1	NA	TRBJ2-1	CASSKGPRECFPYEQFF	TGTGCCAGCAGCAAGGGTCCACGGGAGTGTTTCCCGTATGAGCAGTTCTTC
NA	TRBV11-2	NA	TRBJ2-1	CASSDRDWVFF	TGTGCCAGCAGCGACCGGGACTGGGTGTTCTTC
few	TRBV27	NA	TRBJ2-7	CASSPSGREQYF	TGTGCCAGCTCTCCCTCGGGGCGCGAGCAGTACTTC
NA	TRBV15	NA	TRBJ2-7	CATNLDGNYEQYF	TGTGCCACCAACCTGGACGGAAACTACGAGCAGTACTTC
few	TRBV20-1	TRBD2	TRBJ2-5	CSASTLPGLAGYQETQYF	TGCAGTGCCTCGACACTACCGGGACTAGCGGGATACCAAGAGACCCAGTACTTC
once	TRBV30	NA	TRBJ2-7	CAWSPSHEQYF	TGTGCCTGGAGCCCGTCCCACGAGCAGTACTTC
few	TRBV10-3	NA	TRBJ2-1	CAISERGNEQFF	TGTGCCATCAGTGAGAGGGGGAATGAGCAGTTCTTC
NA	TRBV27	NA	TRBJ1-5	CASNFQPQHF	TGTGCCAGCAATTTCCAGCCCCAGCATTTT
NA	TRBV20-1	TRBD2	TRBJ2-1	CSARGRLAGSYNEQFF	TGCAGTGCTAGAGGGAGACTAGCGGGATCCTACAATGAGCAGTTCTTC
NA	TRBV2	NA	TRBJ1-2	CASSQPDTSIGYTF	TGTGCCAGCAGTCAACCGGACACGAGCATCGGCTACACCTTC
NA	TRBV6-1	TRBD2	TRBJ2-7	CASSGGGPTYEQYF	TGTGCCAGCAGTGGGGGGGGACCGACTTACGAGCAGTACTTC
few	TRBV20-1	TRBD1	TRBJ2-1	CSAGGQGDGEQFF	TGCAGTGCTGGGGGACAGGGGGACGGTGAGCAGTTCTTC
NA	TRBV9	TRBD2	TRBJ2-3	CASSVMAGGDTQYF	TGTGCCAGCAGCGTAATGGCGGGAGGAGATACGCAGTATTTT